The 7 T cell receptor beta chains in this list originate from one sample, sequenced in a study of blood T cell repertoires in COVID-19. Profiled with immunoSEQ multiplex PCR; TCRdb holds only in-frame clones, not every one. Of 170,000 or so clones detected, over 80% appear once; the ten largest clones hold 2.5% to 3.5%. Sequencing input: peripheral blood. These receptors were obtained from a woman in her sixties or seventies with acute or convalescent COVID-19.

The chain employs TRBV18 and TRBJ2-7; 8 bases align to TRBD1. Looked up from germline, CDR1 is KGHSH and CDR2 is LQKENI. V was pared by 6 bases and J by 6 bases, with 13 bases of the junction left unmatched. The CDR3 length is 15 residues. CDR3 bases: TGTGCCAGCTCTCAGGGTGGACAGGGCATAATCGAGCAGTACTTC. It specifies CASSQGGQGIIEQYF.

V and J are TRBV10-3 and TRBJ2-3; 8 positions agree with TRBD1. V gave up 3 bases and J gave up 2 bases; unmatched junction bases: 4. Germline V lookup: CDR1 ENHRY, CDR2 SYGVKD. CDR3 length: 15 amino acids. CDR3 DNA sequence: TGTGCCATCAGTGAACAGGGGGGATTCACAGATACGCAGTATTTT. Protein product: CAISEQGGFTDTQYF.

The chain links TRBV12-5 to TRBJ1-1; TRBD1 matches at 7 bases. This CDR3 has 12 residues. The V and J ends lost 6 bases and 4 bases, in that order; junction bases with no gene match: 2. Germline CDR1 LGHNT, CDR2 FRNRAP. The CDR3 sequence: CASGQGFTEAFF. The DNA for the CDR3 is TGTGCTAGTGGACAGGGGTTCACTGAAGCTTTCTTT. The variable domain in full, completed from reference TRBV12-5 and TRBJ1-1, reads DARVTQTPRHKVTEMGQEVTMRCQPILGHNTVFWYRQTMMQGLELLAYFRNRAPLDDSGMPKDRFSAEMPDATLATLKIQPSEPRDSAVYFCASGQGFTEAFFGQGTRLTVV.

The J gene is TRBJ2-7, the V gene TRBV27, with 13 bases fitting TRBD2. Per germline, CDR1 MNHEY and CDR2 SMNVEV (reference sequence). The ends lost 6 bases at V and 6 bases at J; junction bases unmatched: 5. This CDR3 is built from 14 residues. As DNA, the CDR3 is TGTGCCAGCAGCCAACTAGCGGGGGGGGGCGAGCAGTACTTC. It specifies CASSQLAGGGEQYF.

This chain links TRBV28 with TRBJ2-5; TRBD1 matches 7 bases. CDR1 and CDR2 (germline): MDHEN, SYDVKM. The CDR3 runs 19 residues. Losses at the gene ends were 4 bases for V and 0 bases for J; bases not matched to a gene: 17. The CDR3 DNA reads TGTGCCAGCAGTTATCAGCCAATCGACAGGGACGTGTACCAAGAGACCCAGTACTTC. Amino acid sequence: CASSYQPIDRDVYQETQYF. Based on the CDR3 plus reference TRBV28 and TRBJ2-5, the full variable domain is DVKVTQSSRYLVKRTGEKVFLECVQDMDHENMFWYRQDPGLGLRLIYFSYDVKMKEKGDIPEGYSVSREKKERFSLILESASTNQTSMYLCASSYQPIDRDVYQETQYFGPGTRLLVL.

Note on this clone: This CDR3 is also generated by other DNA sequences in the sample. The rearrangement joins TRBV3-1 (or the pseudogene TRBV3-2) to TRBJ1-1; D ambiguous. Germline loops: CDR1 LGHDT, CDR2 YNNKEL (reference sequence). Trimming stripped 3 bases from V and 3 bases from J, with 5 bases between. The CDR3 has 12 amino acids. The CDR3 nucleotides are TGTGCCAGCAGCCAGGCAGACACTGAAGCTTTCTTT. Translated, it gives CASSQADTEAFF.

This clone showed up just once. The CDR3 sequence: CASSLGGTGGYEQYF. The DNA for the CDR3 is TGTGCCAGCAGCTTAGGGGGCACAGGGGGCTACGAGCAGTACTTC. The chain is built from TRBV7-2 and TRBJ2-7; TRBD1 matches at 8 bases. Germline values: CDR1 SGHTA, CDR2 FQGNSA. With 1 base clipped from V and 3 bases from J, the junction kept 5 bases outside the gene matches. The CDR3 runs 15 residues.